These 10 T cell receptor beta chains were sequenced from one sample in a study of blood T cell repertoires in COVID-19. Measured with immunoSEQ multiplex PCR; TCRdb has only the in-frame clones, and not every one. The sample has about 170,000 clones, roughly 93% seen once. The sample consisted of peripheral blood. These receptors originate from a man aged 18 to 35 with COVID-19, enrolled during active disease.

The J gene is TRBJ2-7, the V gene TRBV7-2; TRBD1 matches at 9 bases. Trimming cost V 5 bases and J 5 bases; bases outside gene matches: 10. CDR1 and CDR2 from the germline V gene are SGHTA and FQGNSA. The CDR3 has 15 amino acids. CDR3 sequence reads: CASSDPGTGYHEQYF. CDR3 in DNA: TGTGCCAGCAGCGACCCCGGGACAGGGTATCACGAGCAGTACTTC.

In this sample, this clone turned up once. This chain uses TRBV11-2 with TRBJ2-2; D unresolved. CDR3 length: 13 residues. V lost 6 bases, J lost 3 bases, and 8 bases lay in between. Per germline, CDR1 SGHAT and CDR2 FQNNGV. The DNA of the CDR3 is TGTGCCAGCAGACCTATTTACACCGGGGAGCTGTTTTTT. Protein sequence: CASRPIYTGELFF.

The chain carries TRBV6-5 and TRBJ1-1; 10 bases fit TRBD1. After removal of 6 bases from V and 4 bases from J, the junction contained 2 bases not matched to a gene. CDR1 is MNHEY, CDR2 SVGAGI, per germline. This CDR3 region has 13 residues. This chain's CDR3 is CASSRTGGTEAFF. The CDR3 DNA sequence: TGTGCCAGCAGCAGGACAGGGGGCACTGAAGCTTTCTTT.

The V and J genes are TRBV12-5 and TRBJ2-2, with a tentative D call TRBD1 (5 bases). CDR1 and CDR2 from the germline V gene are LGHNT and FRNRAP. V lost 6 bases to trimming and J lost 2 bases, with 19 bases between them. The CDR3 covers 17 residues. Written as DNA, the CDR3 is TGTGCTAGTGGGAACCTTAGACAGCTTACTAACACCGGGGAGCTGTTTTTT. Translated, it gives CASGNLRQLTNTGELFF.

This sequence joins TRBV15 and TRBJ2-7; D perhaps matches TRBD1 (5 bases). Looked up from germline, CDR1 is LNHNV and CDR2 is YYDKDF (reference sequence). CDR3 length: 15 residues. V lost 0 bases and J 5 bases, leaving 14 bases between the germline ends. The CDR3 sequence: CATSRDLGQGNEQYF. The DNA of the CDR3 is TGTGCCACCAGCAGAGATTTGGGCCAGGGCAACGAGCAGTACTTC.

The chain is built from TRBV9 and TRBJ1-1; D is ambiguous. The CDR3 spans 14 residues. Germline values: CDR1 SGDLS, CDR2 YYNGEE. V was shortened by 0 bases and J by 1 base, with 7 bases between the two germline ends. The DNA for the CDR3 is TGTGCCAGCAGCGTAGGGCAGGAGAACACTGAAGCTTTCTTT. Translation gives CASSVGQENTEAFF. The whole variable domain, remainder taken from reference TRBV9 and TRBJ1-1, is DSGVTQTPKHLITATGQRVTLRCSPRSGDLSVYWYQQSLDQGLQFLIQYYNGEERAKGNILERFSAQQFPDLHSELNLSSLELGDSALYFCASSVGQENTEAFFGQGTRLTVV.

The rearrangement links TRBV6-6 to TRBJ1-1; TRBD1 agrees at 9 bases. The V gene's germline CDR1 is MNHNY and CDR2 SVGAGI (reference sequence). V was pared by 10 bases and J by 4 bases, with 7 bases of the junction left unmatched. CDR3 length: 13 amino acids. CDR3: CATNTGGLTEAFF. The CDR3 region has the DNA TGTGCCACCAACACAGGGGGCCTCACTGAAGCTTTCTTT.

The J gene is TRBJ1-5, the V gene TRBV7-9, with 12 bases lining up with TRBD1. Per germline, CDR1 SEHNR and CDR2 FQNEAQ (reference sequence). CDR3 length: 15 residues. V shed 3 bases, J shed 5 bases, and the junction held 2 bases outside the gene matches. For the CDR3, the DNA is TGTGCCAGCAGCTTGGGGACAGGGGGCGATCAGCCCCAGCATTTT. Its translation is CASSLGTGGDQPQHF.

This clone has only a few counts. This CDR3 is CASSQGTSMNEQFF. The CDR3 nucleotides are TGTGCCAGCTCACAGGGGACTTCGATGAATGAGCAGTTCTTC. The J gene is TRBJ2-1, the V gene TRBV18; D is perhaps TRBD2 (6 bases). Trimming took off 4 bases at V and 7 bases at J, with 14 bases between the two ends. Germline lookup yields CDR1 KGHSH and CDR2 LQKENI. This CDR3 contains 14 residues.

The rearrangement links TRBV5-1 to TRBJ2-1, with TRBD1 identical over 9 bases. The CDR3 sequence is 15 residues long. With V trimmed by 0 bases and J by 5 bases, 3 bases remained unmatched. Germline assignment: CDR1 SGHRS and CDR2 YFSETQ. This CDR3 reads CASSLGQGEHNEQFF. In nucleotides, the CDR3 is TGCGCCAGCAGCTTGGGACAGGGGGAGCACAATGAGCAGTTCTTC.